The clone carrying this T cell receptor beta chain appeared a single time. Its antigen is still unknown. As to treatment: approximately 18 received Ad26.COV2.S at low or high dose, single or two shots; 5 received placebo; per-sample allocation not given. Vaccine and placebo recipients were sampled on day 63 after the first injection. CDR1 is KGHSH, CDR2 LQKENI, per germline. V was trimmed by 3 bases and J by 3 bases, leaving 10 bases between them. The CDR3 loop spans 14 amino acids. This entry is derived from a study of Ad26.COV2.S vaccination and SARS-CoV-2 variants. The study, taken as a whole, reports: Measurements of TCR breadth and depth may have given underestimates of the total T cell responses. Whether participants received vaccine or placebo, their non-spike TCR breadth was similar.

Profiled with immunoSEQ multiplex PCR; TCRdb holds only in-frame clones, not every one. The table shows fewer than 500,000 clones, with around 91% occurring only once. The chain couples TRBV18 to TRBJ2-3; tentatively, D is TRBD2 (5 bases). The material sequenced was peripheral blood, taken in a trial of Ad26.COV2.S vaccine versus placebo. The receptor was derived from a person between 18 and 65 years old who received the Ad26.COV2.S COVID-19 vaccine or a placebo. The CDR3 region has the DNA TGTGCCAGCTCACCGGAGGCGTTTACAGATACGCAGTATTTT. It encodes CASSPEAFTDTQYF.